The sample holds a few counts of the clone carrying this T cell receptor (beta chain). This sample is drawn from a study of shared clonotypes between healthy human individuals. Per sorted-subset replicate PCR, input was approximately 180 ng DNA, representing about 30,000 T cell genomes. In the source study's methods: There were no quality scores in the junction-only immunoSEQ sequences, so filtering differed. Assay used: immunoSEQ multiplex PCR; TCRdb lists only in-frame clones, some missing. V, J and clone size reflect that table, while D and trimming were determined from the DNA. The table shows about 960,000 clones, with 70% to 85% occurring only once. The CDR3 runs to 18 residues. V was trimmed by 0 bases and J by 1 base, leaving 18 bases between them. Per the germline V gene, CDR1 is SGHDN and CDR2 is FVKESK.

Sequencing used memory CD4+ T cells sorted from blood. Described subset: CD45RA-negative fraction. V usage is TRBV14 and J usage is TRBJ1-2, with D perhaps TRBD1 (6 bases). This clonotype was sampled from a man younger than 35 in good health. CDR3 amino acids: CASSQEQGPLSLNYGYTF. Written as DNA, the CDR3 is TGTGCCAGCAGCCAAGAGCAGGGGCCCTTATCCCTTAACTATGGCTACACCTTC. The full variable domain, its missing parts supplied by reference TRBV14 and TRBJ1-2, is EAGVTQFPSHSVIEKGQTVTLRCDPISGHDNLYWYRRVMGKEIKFLLHFVKESKQDESGMPNNRFLAERTGGTYSTLKVQPAELEDSGVYFCASSQEQGPLSLNYGYTFGSGTRLTVV.